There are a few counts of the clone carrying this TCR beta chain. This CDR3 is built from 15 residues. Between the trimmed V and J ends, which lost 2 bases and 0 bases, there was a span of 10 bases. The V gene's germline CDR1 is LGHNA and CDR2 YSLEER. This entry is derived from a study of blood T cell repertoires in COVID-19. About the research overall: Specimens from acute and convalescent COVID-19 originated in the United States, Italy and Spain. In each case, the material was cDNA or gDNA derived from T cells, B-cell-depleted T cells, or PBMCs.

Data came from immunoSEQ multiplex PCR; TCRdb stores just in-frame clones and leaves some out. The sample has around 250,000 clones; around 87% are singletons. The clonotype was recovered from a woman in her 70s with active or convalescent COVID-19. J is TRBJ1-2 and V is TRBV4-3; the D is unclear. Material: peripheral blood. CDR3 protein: CASSQSHRSNYGYTF. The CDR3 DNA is TGCGCCAGCAGCCAATCTCACAGATCTAACTATGGCTACACCTTC.